This T cell receptor (beta chain) was found in a study of blood T cell repertoires in COVID-19. Across the whole study: T cells, B-cell-depleted T cells, or PBMCs supplied cDNA or gDNA.

Original methodology: Amplification with reference gene primers provided the estimates of nucleated cell counts. Generated by immunoSEQ multiplex PCR, the TCRdb table keeps only in-frame clones and is missing some. That table gives V, J and clone size, and the DNA gave D and trimming. The sample includes about 260,000 clones, 65% to 90% seen only once; the top ten take about 2.1%. Sequencing used peripheral blood. The source is a young man with active or convalescent COVID-19.

CDR3 loop: CASSRRTSGGLADTQYF. CDR3 in DNA: TGTGCCAGCAGTCGGAGGACTAGCGGGGGGCTTGCAGATACGCAGTATTTT. The chain couples TRBV7-3 to TRBJ2-3; 14 bases agree with TRBD2. CDR1 is SGHTA, CDR2 FQGTGA, per germline. This CDR3 is 17 amino acids long. Trimming cost V 6 bases and J 4 bases; bases outside gene matches: 9. Complete variable domain (other parts from reference TRBV7-3 and TRBJ2-3): GAGVSQTPSNKVTEKGKYVELRCDPISGHTALYWYRQSLGQGPEFLIYFQGTGAADDSGLPNDRFFAVRPEGSVSTLKIQRTERGDSAVYLCASSRRTSGGLADTQYFGPGTRLTVL.